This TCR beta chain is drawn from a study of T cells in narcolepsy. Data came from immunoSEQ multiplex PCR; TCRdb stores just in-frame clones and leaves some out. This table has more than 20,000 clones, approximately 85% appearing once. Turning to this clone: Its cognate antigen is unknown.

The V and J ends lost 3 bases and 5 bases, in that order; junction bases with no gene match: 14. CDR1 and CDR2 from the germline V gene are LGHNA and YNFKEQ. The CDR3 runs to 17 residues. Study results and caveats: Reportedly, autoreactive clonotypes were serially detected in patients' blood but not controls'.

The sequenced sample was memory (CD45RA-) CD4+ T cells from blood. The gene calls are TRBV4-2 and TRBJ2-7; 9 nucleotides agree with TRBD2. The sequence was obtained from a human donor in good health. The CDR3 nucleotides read TGTGCCAGCAGCCAGATCATTCGGGGTAGCGGGAGCCACGAGCAGTACTTC. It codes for CASSQIIRGSGSHEQYF.